Reported below is one T cell receptor beta chain. Antigen unknown. TCRdb redid the calling of the reads with MiXCR, one entry per CDR3 protein. The sample yields some 180,000 distinct CDR3 sequences, roughly 15% seen once. The data stem from a study of T cell repertoires in cytomegalovirus infection. For the study at large: TCR beta signatures that were public indicated CMV infection and matching HLA type. The study's findings and limits: In two of eight donors, the top clonotype was HLA-C-restricted CMV-specific.

Trimming cost V 5 bases and J 2 bases, with 13 bases left between them. The CDR3 contains 15 residues. This clonotype was sampled from a human donor in good health (CMV status not recorded). Some clones in this sample may be carry-over from other donors' samples. This chain connects TRBV12-3 or TRBV12-4 to TRBJ2-1, with D perhaps being TRBD1 or TRBD2 (5 bases each). Specimen: CD8+ T cells from PBMCs. For the CDR3, the DNA is TGTGCCAGCAGTCCGGGACGGATTACCTACAATGAGCAGTTCTTC. This translates into CASSPGRITYNEQFF.